These 13 T cell receptor beta chains were sequenced from one sample in a study of graft-versus-host responses after intestinal transplantation. The method was immunoSEQ multiplex PCR; TCRdb's version includes in-frame clones alone and lacks a portion of them. There are some 55,000 clones in the sample; about 89% occur only once, and less than 6.5% lies in the top ten. The sample consisted of PBMCs, taken roughly 95 weeks after intestinal transplant. All receptors derive from a human patient who received an intestinal transplant, so some T cells may come from the graft donor.

The chain combines TRBV19 with TRBJ2-7; D call uncertain. The germline CDR1 and CDR2 sequences are LNHDA and SQIVND (reference sequence). The length of the CDR3 is 14 residues. Trimming took 3 bases from V and 7 from J, leaving 16 bases between them. The CDR3 coding sequence is TGTGCCAGTAGTATTGTAGTCCAGTCTGGTGAGCAGTACTTC. It yields the protein CASSIVVQSGEQYF.

The gene calls are TRBV7-2 and TRBJ2-6; D is possibly TRBD1 (5 bases). Germline values: CDR1 SGHTA, CDR2 FQGNSA. Trimming stripped 1 base from V and 7 bases from J, with 8 bases between. CDR3 length: 14 amino acids. This CDR3 is CASSLGQRANVLTF. For the CDR3, the DNA is TGTGCCAGCAGCTTAGGACAGAGAGCCAACGTCCTGACTTTC.

This rearrangement joins TRBV18 to TRBJ1-4; 7 nucleotides line up with TRBD1. Germline V gene sequence: CDR1 KGHSH, CDR2 LQKENI. The CDR3 spans 16 residues. Trimming removed 3 bases from V and 5 bases from J; junction bases left unmatched: 9. CDR3 sequence: CASSPRRQGANEKLFF. DNA of the CDR3: TGTGCCAGCTCACCCCGAAGACAGGGTGCGAATGAAAAACTGTTTTTT. Full variable domain (outside the CDR3, taken from reference TRBV18 and TRBJ1-4): NAGVMQNPRHLVRRRGQEARLRCSPMKGHSHVYWYRQLPEEGLKFMVYLQKENIIDESGMPKERFSAEFPKEGPSILRIQQVVRGDSAAYFCASSPRRQGANEKLFFGSGTQLSVL.

The chain employs TRBV2 and TRBJ2-7, with D maybe TRBD1 (6 bases). This CDR3 comprises 14 residues. V gave up 6 bases and J gave up 0 bases, with 12 bases separating them. Germline CDR1 SNHLY, CDR2 FYNNEI. The CDR3 is CASRWDISSYEQYF. The CDR3 bases are TGTGCCAGCAGATGGGACATTAGCTCCTACGAGCAGTACTTC.

The chain couples TRBV6-5 to TRBJ2-2, with D unclear. In germline, CDR1 is MNHEY, CDR2 SVGAGI. The CDR3 contains 15 residues. V shed 0 bases and J shed 1 base, with 6 bases lying between them. The CDR3 DNA reads as TGTGCCAGCAGTTACTCGACGGAGAACACCGGGGAGCTGTTTTTT. Translated, it gives CASSYSTENTGELFF.

This rearrangement joins TRBV27 to TRBJ2-6; D gene ambiguous. CDR1 and CDR2 (germline): MNHEY, SMNVEV (reference sequence). V dropped 5 bases and J dropped 2 bases, with 7 bases sitting between them. There are 14 residues in the CDR3. The CDR3 reads CASSRWAGANVLTF. The CDR3 nucleotides read TGTGCCAGCAGTAGGTGGGCTGGGGCCAACGTCCTGACTTTC. Full variable domain (missing parts from reference TRBV27 and TRBJ2-6): EAQVTQNPRYLITVTGKKLTVTCSQNMNHEYMSWYRQDPGLGLRQIYYSMNVEVTDKGDVPEGYKVSRKEKRNFPLILESPSPNQTSLYFCASSRWAGANVLTFGAGSRLTVL.

The chain couples TRBV5-1 to TRBJ2-1; D may be TRBD1 (6 bases). CDR1 and CDR2 (germline): SGHRS, YFSETQ. The length of the CDR3 is 11 residues. V dropped 2 bases and J dropped 12 bases, with 9 bases sitting between them. The CDR3 DNA reads as TGCGCCAGCAGCTTTACGGACAGGCAGTTCTTC. This codes for CASSFTDRQFF.

The chain recombines TRBV7-2 with TRBJ2-2, with D possibly TRBD1 on 5 matching bases. Germline V gene data show CDR1 as SGHTA and CDR2 as FQGNSA. The CDR3 contains 16 residues. Trimming left V 4 bases short and J 7 bases short, with 19 bases between. The CDR3 DNA follows: TGTGCCAGCAGCTCTATTGTTTCAGGGTTGGACGGGGAGCTGTTTTTT. It encodes CASSSIVSGLDGELFF.

The V call is TRBV6-5, the J call TRBJ1-2, with TRBD1 matching over 9 bases. The junction had 5 bases not matched to a gene; V was cut back by 5 bases and J by 4 bases. CDR1 is MNHEY, CDR2 SVGAGI, per germline. The CDR3 extends over 14 amino acids. CDR3 in DNA: TGTGCCAGCAGTGAGGACAGGGGTGTCTATGGCTACACCTTC. Protein product: CASSEDRGVYGYTF.

V is TRBV5-8 and J is TRBJ2-3; 7 bases agree with TRBD2. Germline lookup yields CDR1 SGHTS and CDR2 YDEGEE. The trim removed 0 bases at V and 4 bases at J, leaving 2 bases unmatched. This CDR3 is 14 amino acids long. The CDR3 loop reads CASSLAGRADTQYF. The CDR3 region has the DNA TGTGCCAGCAGCTTGGCGGGGAGGGCAGATACGCAGTATTTT. The variable domain in full, completed from reference TRBV5-8 and TRBJ2-3, reads EAGVTQSPTHLIKTRGQQATLRCSPISGHTSVYWYQQALGLGLQFLLWYDEGEERNRGNFPPRFSGRQFPNYSSELNVNALELEDSALYLCASSLAGRADTQYFGPGTRLTVL.

Only one count was recorded for this clone. V is TRBV12-2 and J is TRBJ2-3; the D call TRBD2 from the table was never checked on the DNA. TRBV12-2 is classified as a pseudogene. CDR3 length: 18 amino acids. This CDR3 is CASRLEDISGEGTDTQYF. The CDR3 DNA reads as TGTGCAAGTCGCTTAGAAGATATTAGCGGGGAGGGCACAGATACGCAGTATTTT.

The V and J genes are TRBV7-9 and TRBJ1-2; the D is unclear. Germline V gives CDR1 SEHNR, CDR2 FQNEAQ (reference sequence). CDR3 length: 15 amino acids. With 5 bases removed from V and 7 bases from J, the gap between germline ends came to 20 bases. The CDR3 DNA reads as TGTGCCAGCAGCATAAAGCGGTCGGATATCGGTGGCTACACCTTC. Protein product: CASSIKRSDIGGYTF.

This chain connects TRBV19 to TRBJ2-7, with D hard to call. Trimming removed 6 bases from V and 5 bases from J, with 8 bases in between. This CDR3 is 11 amino acids long. The V gene's germline CDR1 is LNHDA and CDR2 SQIVND (reference sequence). The CDR3 loop is CASSERDEQYF. The CDR3 bases are TGTGCCAGTAGCGAGCGTGACGAGCAGTACTTC. Full variable domain (missing parts from reference TRBV19 and TRBJ2-7): DGGITQSPKYLFRKEGQNVTLSCEQNLNHDAMYWYRQDPGQGLRLIYYSQIVNDFQKGDIAEGYSVSREKKESFPLTVTSAQKNPTAFYLCASSERDEQYFGPGTRLTVT.